This T cell receptor beta chain appears in the sequencing data of a study of blood T cell repertoires in COVID-19. Clones were read by immunoSEQ multiplex PCR, and TCRdb kept only the in-frame ones, dropping some. The sample records 75,000 to 100,000 clones, around 87% being singletons. The V gene's germline CDR1 is SGHRS and CDR2 YFSETQ. The CDR3 extends over 14 amino acids. V gave up 0 bases and J gave up 4 bases, with 10 bases separating them. The sample was peripheral blood. This clonotype was obtained from a human donor with acute or convalescent COVID-19. The donor label of this sample is uncertain. The rearrangement uses TRBV5-1 and TRBJ1-2; D unclear. CDR3 in amino acids: CASSLEAQAYGYTF. The CDR3 DNA sequence: TGCGCCAGCAGCTTGGAAGCCCAAGCCTATGGCTACACCTTC.